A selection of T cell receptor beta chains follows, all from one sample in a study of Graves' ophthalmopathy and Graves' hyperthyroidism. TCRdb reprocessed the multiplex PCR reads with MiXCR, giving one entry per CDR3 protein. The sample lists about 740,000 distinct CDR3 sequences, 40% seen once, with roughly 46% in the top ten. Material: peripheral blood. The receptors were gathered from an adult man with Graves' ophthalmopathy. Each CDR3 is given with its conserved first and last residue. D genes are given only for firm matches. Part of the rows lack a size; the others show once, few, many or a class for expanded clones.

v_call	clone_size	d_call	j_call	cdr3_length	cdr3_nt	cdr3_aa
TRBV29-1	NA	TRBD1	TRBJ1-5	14	TGCAGCCTCCGACAGGGGATAAGCAATCAGCCCCAGCATTTT	CSLRQGISNQPQHF
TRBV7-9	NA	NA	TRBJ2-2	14	TGTGCCAGCAGCTTTTTAAAGGGCACCGGGGAGCTGTTTTTT	CASSFLKGTGELFF
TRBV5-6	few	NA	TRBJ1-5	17	TGTGCCAGCAGCCCGTGTTGGGGGAAGGTAAGCAATCAGCCCCAGCATTTT	CASSPCWGKVSNQPQHF
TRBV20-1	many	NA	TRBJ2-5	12	TGCAGTGCGTCGACTAGGGTAGGGACCCAGTACTTC	CSASTRVGTQYF
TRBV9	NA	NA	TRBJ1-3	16	TGTGCCAGCAGCCCCCGGACGGGCGTCTCTGGAAACACCATATATTTT	CASSPRTGVSGNTIYF
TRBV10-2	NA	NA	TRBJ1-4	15	TGCGCCAGCAGTGAGTCAAGTGGGGCGGGTGAAAAACTGTTTTTT	CASSESSGAGEKLFF
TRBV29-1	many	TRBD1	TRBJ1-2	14	TGCAGCGTTGGGGGTTCGGGACAGGGCTATGGCTACACCTTC	CSVGGSGQGYGYTF
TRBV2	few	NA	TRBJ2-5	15	TGTGCCAGCAGTTTAATCGCAGGCAAACAAGAGACCCAGTACTTC	CASSLIAGKQETQYF
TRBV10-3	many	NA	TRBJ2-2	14	TGTGCCATCAGTGGACCTCAGGGTCCCGGGGAGCTGTTTTTT	CAISGPQGPGELFF
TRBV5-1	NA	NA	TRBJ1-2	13	TGCGCCAGCAGCTTGTTTAGGAACTATGGCTACACCTTC	CASSLFRNYGYTF
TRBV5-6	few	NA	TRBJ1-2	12	TGTGCCAGCAGCGACGGGGGCGATGGCTACACCTTC	CASSDGGDGYTF
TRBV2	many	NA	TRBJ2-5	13	TGTGCCAGCAGTGCTAGGGCGCGGGAGACCCAGTACTTC	CASSARARETQYF
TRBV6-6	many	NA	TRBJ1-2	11	TGTGCCAGCAGTTACTCGAAAGCGGACTACTTC	CASSYSKADYF
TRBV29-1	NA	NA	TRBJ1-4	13	NA	CSVATGSIEKLVF
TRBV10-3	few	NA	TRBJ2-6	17	TGTGCCAGCAGTGCCCCGCCAGGGGAAACTGGGGCCAACGTCCTGACTTTC	CASSAPPGETGANVLTF
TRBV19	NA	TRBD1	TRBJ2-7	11	TGTGCCAGTAGGGACAGGGACGAGCAGTACTTC	CASRDRDEQYF
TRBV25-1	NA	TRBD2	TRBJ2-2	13	TGTGCCAGCAGTTTGGGGGGGGGTAGGGAGCTGTTTTTT	CASSLGGGRELFF
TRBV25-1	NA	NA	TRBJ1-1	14	TGTGCCAGCGTTGAAGGGCGACAGAACACTGAAGCTTTCTTT	CASVEGRQNTEAFF
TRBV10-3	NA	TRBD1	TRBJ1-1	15	TGTGCCATCAGTACTCCGGGACAGGGTCTGAGTGAAGCTTTCTTT	CAISTPGQGLSEAFF
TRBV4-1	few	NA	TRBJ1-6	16	TGCGCCAGCAGCCAAGATGGGTCGGGGGTAAATTCACCCCTCCACTTT	CASSQDGSGVNSPLHF
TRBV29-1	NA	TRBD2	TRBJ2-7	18	TGCAGCGTTGAAACCCGGACAGTCGGACTAGCGGGAAGGGACGAGCAGTACTTC	CSVETRTVGLAGRDEQYF
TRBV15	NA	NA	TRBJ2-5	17	TGTGCCACCAGCAGAGATAATTTGGGACTCCGCAATCAGCCCCAGTACTTC	CATSRDNLGLRNQPQYF
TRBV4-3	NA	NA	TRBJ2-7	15	TGCGCCAGCAGCCAAGATTACAGCCCCTCCTACGAGCAGTACTTC	CASSQDYSPSYEQYF
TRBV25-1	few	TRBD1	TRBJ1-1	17	TGTGCCAGCAGTGCTAGAGGGACAGGGGGCGGGGACACTGAAGCTTTCTTT	CASSARGTGGGDTEAFF
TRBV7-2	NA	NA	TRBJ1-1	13	TGCGCCAGCAGCCAAGTGGGGGCGGCCGAAGCTTTCTTT	CASSQVGAAEAFF